A selection of T cell receptor beta chains follows, all from one sample in a study of cytomegalovirus exposure and HLA in healthy donors. Some clones are missing from TCRdb's copy, which holds only in-frame ones; the method was immunoSEQ multiplex PCR. This repertoire shows 180,000 or so clones, 75% found once; its top ten account for about 7.7%. Sequenced material: PBMCs. The receptor set was obtained from a woman in her 40s in good health and CMV-seropositive. CDR3s include the opening cysteine and the closing phenylalanine or tryptophan. The D gene is left open where the match is weak. Size tells how often a clone was seen (once, few, many) or the class of an expanded clone, and some rows leave it out.

J gene,clone size,D gene,V gene,CDR3 DNA,CDR3 protein
TRBJ2-3,.,.,TRBV4-1,TGCGCCAGCAGCCAAAGGAGCGGTAGCACAGATACGCAGTATTTT,CASSQRSGSTDTQYF
TRBJ2-1,.,TRBD2,TRBV7-9,TGTGCCAGCAGCTTAGGGGGGGGAGGGTACTTCAATGAGCAGTTCTTC,CASSLGGGGYFNEQFF
TRBJ2-5,.,TRBD2,TRBV2,TGTGCCAGCAGTGAAGCCCCTAGCGGGAGTGGGCAAGAGACCCAGTACTTC,CASSEAPSGSGQETQYF
TRBJ2-7,.,TRBD2,TRBV28,TGTGCCAGCAGGGGGGGGTGGGTCTCCTACGAGCAGTACTTC,CASRGGWVSYEQYF
TRBJ1-2,.,.,TRBV28,TGTGCCACCAAGACAGGACTTGGCGGCTACACCTTC,CATKTGLGGYTF
TRBJ2-3,.,.,TRBV11-2,TGTGCCAGCAGACGACAGTTGAGCACAGATACGCAGTATTTT,CASRRQLSTDTQYF
TRBJ1-2,once,.,TRBV7-9,TGTGCCAGCAGCTCCTCAGGGGTCTCAGGCTATGGCTACACCTTC,CASSSSGVSGYGYTF
TRBJ2-7,.,.,TRBV28,TGTGCCAGCAGTTTAGGGCGGGGGCCCCTGTACGAGCAGTACTTC,CASSLGRGPLYEQYF
TRBJ2-7,.,.,TRBV4-1,TGCGCCAGCAGCCCGGCTGGAGACAGATACCCCTACGAGCAGTACTTC,CASSPAGDRYPYEQYF
TRBJ1-1,few,TRBD1,TRBV9,TGTGCCAGCAGCGTAGGGACAGGGACTGAAGCTTTCTTT,CASSVGTGTEAFF
TRBJ1-5,once,.,TRBV6-5,TGTGCCAGCGGGAGGGGGATCAATCAGCCCCAGCATTTT,CASGRGINQPQHF
TRBJ1-4,.,.,TRBV10-3,TGTGCCATCAGTGAGGGACAGCATAATGAAAAACTGTTTTTT,CAISEGQHNEKLFF
TRBJ2-7,.,TRBD1,TRBV13,TGTGCCAGCAGCTTGCGTCAGGGGGACTACGAGCAGTACTTC,CASSLRQGDYEQYF
TRBJ2-1,.,TRBD2,TRBV5-1,TGCGCCAGCAGCTTGGTAGCGGGGGTCTCCTACAATGAGCAGTTCTTC,CASSLVAGVSYNEQFF
TRBJ1-4,.,TRBD1,TRBV18,TGTGCCAGCTCACCAGGACAGGAAGAAAAACTGTTTTTT,CASSPGQEEKLFF
TRBJ1-5,.,TRBD1,TRBV5-6,TGTGCCAGCAGCTCAGGGATGACAGGGGATCAGCCCCAGCATTTT,CASSSGMTGDQPQHF
TRBJ1-6,.,.,TRBV6-5,TGTGCCAGCAGGCGGAGCTCCTATAATTCACCCCTCCACTTT,CASRRSSYNSPLHF
TRBJ2-2,once,TRBD2,TRBV7-9,TGTGCCAGCAGCGGCCTGCGGGAGGGCCTTGGCACCGGGGAGCTGTTTTTT,CASSGLREGLGTGELFF
TRBJ2-5,.,.,TRBV7-8,TGTGCCAGCAGCTCGTACCGGGACTCGCAAGAGACCCAGTACTTC,CASSSYRDSQETQYF
TRBJ2-1,.,TRBD2,TRBV27,TGTGCCAGCGGGGGGGACGGAACATACAATGAGCAGTTCTTC,CASGGDGTYNEQFF
TRBJ2-3,.,TRBD1,TRBV11-2,TGTGCCAGCAGCTTTCGACAGGGATCCGATACGCAGTATTTT,CASSFRQGSDTQYF
TRBJ1-1,.,.,TRBV20-1,TGCAGTGCCGAGAGAGGGACTGAAGCTTTCTTT,CSAERGTEAFF
TRBJ2-7,.,.,TRBV19,TGTGCCAGTAGTAAAATTAGGGGGTCCTACGAGCAGTACTTC,CASSKIRGSYEQYF
TRBJ1-2,.,TRBD1,TRBV7-2,TGTGCCAGCAGCTTACCGAGGACAGGGGGCGACGGCTACACCTTC,CASSLPRTGGDGYTF
TRBJ2-1,.,TRBD2,TRBV4-1,TGCGCCAGCAGCCAAGGCCAGGGTAGCGGGAACGATGAGCAGTTCTTC,CASSQGQGSGNDEQFF
TRBJ2-7,.,TRBD2,TRBV5-1,TGCGCCAGCAGCTGGTCACCTACTAGCGGGGGTTCCTACGAGCAGTACTTC,CASSWSPTSGGSYEQYF
TRBJ1-5,.,.,TRBV28,TGTGCCAGCAGCGCTGGGTGGGGGCGAGGAAATCAGCCCCAGCATTTT,CASSAGWGRGNQPQHF
TRBJ2-3,.,TRBD2,TRBV2,TGTGCCAGCAGACTAGCGGGAGGCACAGATACGCAGTATTTT,CASRLAGGTDTQYF
TRBJ2-4,.,TRBD1,TRBV6-6,TGTGCCAGCAGTTCTAGGGGGACAGGGGTCTTTAACATTCAGTACTTC,CASSSRGTGVFNIQYF
TRBJ2-6,.,.,TRBV7-7,TGTGCTAGCAGCTTAGGGCCGGGGGCTGGGGCCAACGTCCTGACTTTC,CASSLGPGAGANVLTF
TRBJ1-5,few,.,TRBV19,TGTGCCAGTAGTGGCCAGGGAAATAGCAATCAGCCCCAGCATTTT,CASSGQGNSNQPQHF
TRBJ2-5,.,TRBD2,TRBV6-6,TGTGCCAGCACCAAGACTAGCGCCGAAGAGACCCAGTACTTC,CASTKTSAEETQYF
TRBJ1-1,.,TRBD1,TRBV28,TGTGCCAGCATTGGGGCAGGGGGGCTAAACACTGAAGCTTTCTTT,CASIGAGGLNTEAFF
TRBJ2-7,.,TRBD2,TRBV13,TGTGCCAGCAGCTTAGGACTAGCGGGAGGGTTCTCGTACGAGCAGTACTTC,CASSLGLAGGFSYEQYF
TRBJ1-1,once,.,TRBV6-5,TGTGCCAGCAGCGCCAGGAGGACCACTGAAGCTTTCTTT,CASSARRTTEAFF
TRBJ1-3,.,TRBD1,TRBV7-9,TGTGCCAGCAGCCGATTGGGACAGGGGGCAGGAAACACCATATATTTT,CASSRLGQGAGNTIYF
TRBJ2-7,few,.,TRBV6-5,TGTGCCAGCAGTTACAGTGCGGCTAGCGAGCAGTACTTC,CASSYSAASEQYF
TRBJ2-6,.,.,TRBV5-5,TGTGCCAGCAGCTTCGGCAGGGCCGGGGCCAACGTCCTGACTTTC,CASSFGRAGANVLTF
TRBJ1-5,once,TRBD1,TRBV19,TGTGCCAGTAGTTCCAGGGGGTTTCAGCCCCAGCATTTT,CASSSRGFQPQHF
TRBJ1-4,.,.,TRBV7-8,TGTGCCAGCAGCCTAGCCCGGGTGGTGGATGTGAAAAAACTGTTTTTT,CASSLARVVDVKKLFF
TRBJ2-7,.,.,TRBV4-3,TGCGCCAGCAGCCAAGATTCCCGCAGGGCCTCCTACGAGCAGTACTTC,CASSQDSRRASYEQYF
TRBJ2-3,.,TRBD1,TRBV28,TGTGCCAGCAGTTCCCCCCCGGACAGGCTTGGGACAGATACGCAGTATTTT,CASSSPPDRLGTDTQYF
TRBJ2-1,.,TRBD2,TRBV18,TGTGCCAGCTCACCAATTGTTAGCGGGAGGGCCCCCTACAATGAGCAGTTCTTC,CASSPIVSGRAPYNEQFF
TRBJ2-7,few,.,TRBV27,TGTGCCAGCAGTTTTTCCGGGAACGAGCAGTACTTC,CASSFSGNEQYF
TRBJ2-7,few,TRBD2,TRBV6-5,TGTGCCAGCAGGACTAGCAGCTACGAGCAGTACTTC,CASRTSSYEQYF
TRBJ2-7,.,.,TRBV6-5,TGTGCCAGCAGTTCACAAGCGGGAAGGGGGTACGAGCAGTACTTC,CASSSQAGRGYEQYF
TRBJ2-5,.,.,TRBV9,TGTGCCAGCAGCGTAGACTACGGGGAGACCCAGTACTTC,CASSVDYGETQYF
TRBJ2-1,.,.,TRBV27,TGTGCCAGCAGTCCCCTGGGCGAGAGCTCCTACAATGAGCAGTTCTTC,CASSPLGESSYNEQFF
TRBJ1-2,.,.,TRBV25-1,TGTGCCAGCAGTGAATATCGGGGGTATGGCTACACCTTC,CASSEYRGYGYTF
TRBJ2-7,.,.,TRBV27,TGTGCCAGCAGTTTAAACCCCAGGGGCTCCGAGCAGTACTTC,CASSLNPRGSEQYF
TRBJ2-1,.,TRBD2,TRBV7-3,TGTGCCAGCAGTCGACTAGCGGGAGGTTACAATGAGCAGTTCTTC,CASSRLAGGYNEQFF
TRBJ2-1,.,.,TRBV7-2,TGTGCCAGCAGCTTAGGGTCCAGGGCGTATGAGCAGTTCTTC,CASSLGSRAYEQFF
TRBJ2-2,.,TRBD2,TRBV7-2,TGTGCCAGCAGCTTAGCTGGGACTAGCGGAAACACCGGGGAGCTGTTTTTT,CASSLAGTSGNTGELFF
TRBJ2-5,once,.,TRBV11-2,TGTGCCAGCAGCTTAGTAAAGAGCTCCGGGTACCAAGAGACCCAGTACTTC,CASSLVKSSGYQETQYF
TRBJ2-3,.,.,TRBV7-8,TGTGTCAGCAGCTTAGCACACAGGGCGACAGATACGCAGTATTTT,CVSSLAHRATDTQYF
TRBJ2-1,.,TRBD2,TRBV7-8,TGTGCCAGCAGCTACGGGACTAGCGGGCACAATGAGCAGTTCTTC,CASSYGTSGHNEQFF